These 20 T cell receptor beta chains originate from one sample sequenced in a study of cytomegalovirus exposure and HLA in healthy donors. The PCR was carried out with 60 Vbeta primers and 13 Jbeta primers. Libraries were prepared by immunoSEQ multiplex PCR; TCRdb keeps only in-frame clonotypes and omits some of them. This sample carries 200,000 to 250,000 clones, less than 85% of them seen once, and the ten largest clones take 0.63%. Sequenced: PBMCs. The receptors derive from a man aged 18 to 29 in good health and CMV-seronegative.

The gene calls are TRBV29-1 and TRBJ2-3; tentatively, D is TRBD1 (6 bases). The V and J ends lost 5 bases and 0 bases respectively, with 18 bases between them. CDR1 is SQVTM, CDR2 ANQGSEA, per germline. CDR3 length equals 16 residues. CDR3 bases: TGCAGCGTTCCCCCGCCAGGGGAAACTAGCACAGATACGCAGTATTTT. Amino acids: CSVPPPGETSTDTQYF.

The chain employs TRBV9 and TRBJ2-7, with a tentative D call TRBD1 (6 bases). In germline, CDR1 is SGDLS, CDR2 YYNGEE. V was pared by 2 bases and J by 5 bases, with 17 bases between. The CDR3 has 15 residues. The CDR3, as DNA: TGTGCCAGCAGCGTTTCCCCTACAGGGATCGACGAGCAGTACTTC. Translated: CASSVSPTGIDEQYF.

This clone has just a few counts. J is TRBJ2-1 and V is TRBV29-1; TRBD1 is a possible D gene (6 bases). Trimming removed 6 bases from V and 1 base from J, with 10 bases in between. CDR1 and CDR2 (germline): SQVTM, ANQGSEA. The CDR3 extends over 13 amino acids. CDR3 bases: TGCAGCGTGTCAGGGGTGTCCTACAATGAGCAGTTCTTC. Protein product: CSVSGVSYNEQFF.

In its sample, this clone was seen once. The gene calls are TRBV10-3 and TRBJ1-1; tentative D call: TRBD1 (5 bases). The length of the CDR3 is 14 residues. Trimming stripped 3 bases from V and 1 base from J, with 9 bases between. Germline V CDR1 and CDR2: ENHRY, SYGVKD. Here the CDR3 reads CAISEGVKNTEAFF. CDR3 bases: TGTGCCATCAGTGAAGGGGTAAAGAACACTGAAGCTTTCTTT.

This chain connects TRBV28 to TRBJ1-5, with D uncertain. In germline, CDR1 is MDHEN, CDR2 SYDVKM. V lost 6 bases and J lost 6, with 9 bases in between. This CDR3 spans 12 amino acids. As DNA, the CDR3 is TGTGCCAGCAGCCCCTTAGCTCAGCCCCAGCATTTT. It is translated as CASSPLAQPQHF. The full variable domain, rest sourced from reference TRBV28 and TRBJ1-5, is DVKVTQSSRYLVKRTGEKVFLECVQDMDHENMFWYRQDPGLGLRLIYFSYDVKMKEKGDIPEGYSVSREKKERFSLILESASTNQTSMYLCASSPLAQPQHFGDGTRLSIL.

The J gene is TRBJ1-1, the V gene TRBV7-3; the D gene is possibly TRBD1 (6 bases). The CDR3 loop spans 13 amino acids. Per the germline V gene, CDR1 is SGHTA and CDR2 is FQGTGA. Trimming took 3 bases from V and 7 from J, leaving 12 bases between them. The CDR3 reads CASSFDRMGEAFF. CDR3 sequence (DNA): TGTGCCAGCAGCTTCGACAGGATGGGTGAAGCTTTCTTT.

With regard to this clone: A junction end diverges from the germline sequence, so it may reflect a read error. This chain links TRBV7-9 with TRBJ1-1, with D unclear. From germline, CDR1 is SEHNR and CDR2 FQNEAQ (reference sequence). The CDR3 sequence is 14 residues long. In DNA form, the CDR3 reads TGTTCCAGCAGCTTAGTGCGGTTGGACACTGAAGCTTTCTTT. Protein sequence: CSSSLVRLDTEAFF.

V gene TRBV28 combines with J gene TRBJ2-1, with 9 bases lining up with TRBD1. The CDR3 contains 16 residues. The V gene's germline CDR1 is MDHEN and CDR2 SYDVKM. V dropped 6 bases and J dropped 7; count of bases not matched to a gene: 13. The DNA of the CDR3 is TGTGCCAGCAGCATGGGGGGACAGGGAGGCCGGAATGAGCAGTTCTTC. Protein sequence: CASSMGGQGGRNEQFF.

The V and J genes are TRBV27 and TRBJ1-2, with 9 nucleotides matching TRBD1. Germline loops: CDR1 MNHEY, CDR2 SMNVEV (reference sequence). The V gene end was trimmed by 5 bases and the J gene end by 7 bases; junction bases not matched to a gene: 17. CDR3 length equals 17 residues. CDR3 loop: CASSPATTGQGASGYTF. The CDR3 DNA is TGTGCCAGCAGTCCAGCGACAACGGGACAGGGAGCTTCTGGCTACACCTTC.

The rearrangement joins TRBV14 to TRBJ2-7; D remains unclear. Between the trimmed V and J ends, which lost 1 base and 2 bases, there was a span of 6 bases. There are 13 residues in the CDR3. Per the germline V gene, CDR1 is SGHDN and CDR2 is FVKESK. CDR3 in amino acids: CASSQVSTYEQYF. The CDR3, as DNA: TGTGCCAGCAGCCAAGTGTCCACCTACGAGCAGTACTTC. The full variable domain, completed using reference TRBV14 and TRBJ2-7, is EAGVTQFPSHSVIEKGQTVTLRCDPISGHDNLYWYRRVMGKEIKFLLHFVKESKQDESGMPNNRFLAERTGGTYSTLKVQPAELEDSGVYFCASSQVSTYEQYFGPGTRLTVT.

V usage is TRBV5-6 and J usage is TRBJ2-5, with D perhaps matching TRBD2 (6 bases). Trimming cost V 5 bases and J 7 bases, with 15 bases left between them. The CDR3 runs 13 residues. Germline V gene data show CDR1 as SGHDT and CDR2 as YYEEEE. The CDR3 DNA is TGTGCCAGCAGTTGGAGGGTACCGGGGACCCAGTACTTC. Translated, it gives CASSWRVPGTQYF. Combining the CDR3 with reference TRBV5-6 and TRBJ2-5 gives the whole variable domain DAGVTQSPTHLIKTRGQQVTLRCSPKSGHDTVSWYQQALGQGPQFIFQYYEEEERQRGNFPDRFSGHQFPNYSSELNVNALLLGDSALYLCASSWRVPGTQYFGPGTRLLVL.

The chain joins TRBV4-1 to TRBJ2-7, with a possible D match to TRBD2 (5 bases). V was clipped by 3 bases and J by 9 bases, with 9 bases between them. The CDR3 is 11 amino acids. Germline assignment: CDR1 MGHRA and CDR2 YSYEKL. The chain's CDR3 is CASSQGRGQYF. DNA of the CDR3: TGCGCCAGCAGCCAGGGCCGGGGGCAGTACTTC.

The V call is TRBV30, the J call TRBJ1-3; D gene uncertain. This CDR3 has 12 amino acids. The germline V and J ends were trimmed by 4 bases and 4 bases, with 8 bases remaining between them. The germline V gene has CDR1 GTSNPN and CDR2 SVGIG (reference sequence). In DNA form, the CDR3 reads TGTGCCTGGATTTCAATCGGAAACACCATATATTTT. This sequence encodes CAWISIGNTIYF.

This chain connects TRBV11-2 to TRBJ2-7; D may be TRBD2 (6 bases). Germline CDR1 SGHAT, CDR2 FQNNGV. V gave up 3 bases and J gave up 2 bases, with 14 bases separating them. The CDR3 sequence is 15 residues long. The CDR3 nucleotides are TGTGCCAGCAGCTTCTTTTCGGGAGAGGCCTACGAGCAGTACTTC. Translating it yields CASSFFSGEAYEQYF. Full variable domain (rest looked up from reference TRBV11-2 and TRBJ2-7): EAGVAQSPRYKIIEKRQSVAFWCNPISGHATLYWYQQILGQGPKLLIQFQNNGVVDDSQLPKDRFSAERLKGVDSTLKIQPAKLEDSAVYLCASSFFSGEAYEQYFGPGTRLTVT.

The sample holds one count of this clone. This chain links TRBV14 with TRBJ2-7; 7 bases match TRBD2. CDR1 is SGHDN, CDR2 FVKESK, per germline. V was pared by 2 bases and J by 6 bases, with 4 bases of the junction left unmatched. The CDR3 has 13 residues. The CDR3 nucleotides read TGTGCCAGCAGCCAATCGCTAGCGGCCGAGCAGTACTTC. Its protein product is CASSQSLAAEQYF.

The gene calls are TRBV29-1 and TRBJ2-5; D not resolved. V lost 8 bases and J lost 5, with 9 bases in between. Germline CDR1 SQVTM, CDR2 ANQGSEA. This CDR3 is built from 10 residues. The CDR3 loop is CSLKEETQYF. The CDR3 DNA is TGCAGCCTCAAAGAGGAGACCCAGTACTTC.

CDR3 nucleotides: TGTGCCAGCAGCTTAAGCAGCGGGAGGGGTAATGAGCAGTTCTTC. Translated: CASSLSSGRGNEQFF. This chain connects TRBV7-2 to TRBJ2-1, with 10 bases aligning to TRBD2. This CDR3 is built from 15 residues. Looked up from germline, CDR1 is SGHTA and CDR2 is FQGNSA. The junction had 5 bases not matched to a gene; V was cut back by 2 bases and J by 7 bases.

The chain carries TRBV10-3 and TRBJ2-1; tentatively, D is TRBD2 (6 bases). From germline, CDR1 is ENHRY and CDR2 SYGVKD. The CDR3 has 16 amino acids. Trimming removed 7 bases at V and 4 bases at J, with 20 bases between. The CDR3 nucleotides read TGTGCCATCACCCGGGGGAGTAGCGCCGCATACAATGAGCAGTTCTTC. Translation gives CAITRGSSAAYNEQFF.

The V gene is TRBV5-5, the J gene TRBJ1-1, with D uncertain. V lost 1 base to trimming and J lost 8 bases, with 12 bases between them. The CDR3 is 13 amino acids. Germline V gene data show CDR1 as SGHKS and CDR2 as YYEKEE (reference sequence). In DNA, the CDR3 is TGTGCCAGCAGCTTGCTCTCCAGGCAAGAAGCTTTCTTT. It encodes CASSLLSRQEAFF. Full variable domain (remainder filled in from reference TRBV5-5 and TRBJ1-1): DAGVTQSPTHLIKTRGQQVTLRCSPISGHKSVSWYQQVLGQGPQFIFQYYEKEERGRGNFPDRFSARQFPNYSSELNVNALLLGDSALYLCASSLLSRQEAFFGQGTRLTVV.

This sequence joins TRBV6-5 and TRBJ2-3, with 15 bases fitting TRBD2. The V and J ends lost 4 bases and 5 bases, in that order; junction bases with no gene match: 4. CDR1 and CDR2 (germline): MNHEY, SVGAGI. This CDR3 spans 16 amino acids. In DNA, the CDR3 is TGTGCCAGCAGTTTCGGACTAGCGGGAGGGCAAGATACGCAGTATTTT. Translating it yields CASSFGLAGGQDTQYF.